The clone carrying this T cell receptor (beta chain) was recorded only once. The antigen is undetermined. From germline, CDR1 is MGHDK and CDR2 SYGVNS. The CDR3 loop spans 15 amino acids. The V and J ends lost 8 bases and 1 base, in that order; junction bases with no gene match: 6. The data were obtained in a study of post-analysis software for immune sequencing data. Study-wide context: Included courses were relapsing-remitting and secondary progressive multiple sclerosis; progressive-relapsing multiple sclerosis was also included. Broader study findings: The authors found that F measure strongly co-clustered same-batch samples. When patients were compared with controls, four or five TRBV segments were more frequent, TRBV5-6, TRBV5-1 and TRBV20-1 among them. People with multiple sclerosis had a significantly lower normalized Chao1 diversity than controls did.

Carried by the TCR beta cDNA libraries were unique molecular identifiers. Input of about 0.9 to 10 million T cells yielded 500,000 to 550,000 cDNA molecules. Using its own MiXCR run on the PCR reads, TCRdb lists one record per CDR3 protein. The sample lists just over 250,000 distinct CDR3 sequences; roughly a third were seen once. The sequence was obtained from a girl aged 10 to 17 with multiple sclerosis. The genes are TRBV25-1 and TRBJ2-1; 9 bases fit TRBD2. Sequenced material: blood. The CDR3 region has the DNA TGTGCCAGCCGGACTAGCGAGCCTTCCTACAATGAGCAGTTCTTC. Its protein product is CASRTSEPSYNEQFF.